This T cell receptor (beta chain) comes out of a study of CD4 T cells in relation to SARS-CoV-2 and coronaviruses. Study information: Median patient age was approximately 40 years, spanning 21 to 72 years. Notes on the study in general: Each donor contributed either pre-pandemic or post-infection samples, not both. In around 63% of donors, memory CD4+ clonotypes crossrecognized SARS-CoV-2 and at least one common cold coronavirus spike.

Sorted naive or memory CD4+ cells met CEF peptides for 10 days. Points on this clone: Its matching antigen is unknown.

Germline V CDR1 and CDR2: SGHRS, YFSETQ. This CDR3 spans 12 amino acids. Between the trimmed V and J ends, which lost 2 bases and 3 bases, there was a span of 6 bases. Produced via immunoSEQ multiplex PCR; TCRdb's table is partial and in-frame only. The top ten clones hold 1% to 1.5% of a sample with tens of thousands of clones, approximately 84% of them seen once. The sequence came from an adult with COVID-19. The gene calls are TRBV5-1 and TRBJ2-7; tentatively, D is TRBD1 (5 bases). The sample comprised naive CD4+ T cells from PBMCs, cultured in vitro. Subset meaning: naive CD4+ T cells isolated by negative enrichment. The CDR3 protein is CASSFDSYEQYF. In DNA form, the CDR3 reads TGCGCCAGCAGCTTCGACAGCTACGAGCAGTACTTC.